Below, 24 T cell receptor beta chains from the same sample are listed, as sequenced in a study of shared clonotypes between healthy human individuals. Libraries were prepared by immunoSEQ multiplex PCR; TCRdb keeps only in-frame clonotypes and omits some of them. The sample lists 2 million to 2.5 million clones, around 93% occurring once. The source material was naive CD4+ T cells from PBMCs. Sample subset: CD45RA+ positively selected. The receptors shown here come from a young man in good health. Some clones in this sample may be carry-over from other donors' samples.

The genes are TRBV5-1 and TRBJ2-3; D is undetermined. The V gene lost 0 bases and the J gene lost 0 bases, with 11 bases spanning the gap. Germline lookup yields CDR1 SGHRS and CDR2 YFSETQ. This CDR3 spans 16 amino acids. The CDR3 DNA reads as TGCGCCAGCAGCTTGGAACGGTATTCTAGCACAGATACGCAGTATTTT. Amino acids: CASSLERYSSTDTQYF.

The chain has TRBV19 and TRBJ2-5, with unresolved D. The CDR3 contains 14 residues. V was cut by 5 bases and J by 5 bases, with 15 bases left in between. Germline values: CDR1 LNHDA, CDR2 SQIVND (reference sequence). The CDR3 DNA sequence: TGTGCCAGTAGTTTACCCGTACCCACCGAGACCCAGTACTTC. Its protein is CASSLPVPTETQYF.

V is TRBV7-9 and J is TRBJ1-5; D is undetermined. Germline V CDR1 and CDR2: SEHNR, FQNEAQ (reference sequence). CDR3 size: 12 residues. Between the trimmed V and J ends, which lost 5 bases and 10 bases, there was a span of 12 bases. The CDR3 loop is CASSLRDFPQHF. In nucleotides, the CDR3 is TGTGCCAGCAGCCTCCGAGACTTTCCCCAGCATTTT.

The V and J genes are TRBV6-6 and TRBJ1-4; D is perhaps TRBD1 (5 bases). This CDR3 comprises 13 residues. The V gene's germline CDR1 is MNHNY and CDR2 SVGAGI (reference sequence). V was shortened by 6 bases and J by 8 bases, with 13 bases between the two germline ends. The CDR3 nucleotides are TGTGCCAGCAGGCGGGGGGGGGAGGAAAAACTGTTTTTT. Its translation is CASRRGGEEKLFF.

CDR3 protein: CASSLSLVVLGERDNEQFF. CDR3 bases: TGTGCCAGCAGCTTATCTCTGGTTGTTTTAGGGGAGAGGGACAATGAGCAGTTCTTC. This sequence joins TRBV7-9 and TRBJ2-1, with D tentatively TRBD1 or TRBD2 (5 bases each). There are 19 residues in the CDR3. CDR1 and CDR2 from the germline V gene are SEHNR and FQNEAQ (reference sequence). V lost 2 bases, J lost 5 bases, and 25 bases lay in between.

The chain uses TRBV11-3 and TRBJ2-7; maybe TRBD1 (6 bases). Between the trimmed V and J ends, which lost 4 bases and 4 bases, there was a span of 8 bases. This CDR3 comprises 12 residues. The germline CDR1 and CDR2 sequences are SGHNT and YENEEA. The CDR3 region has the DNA TGTGCCAGCAGCTCGCAGGGGTACGAGCAGTACTTC. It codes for CASSSQGYEQYF.

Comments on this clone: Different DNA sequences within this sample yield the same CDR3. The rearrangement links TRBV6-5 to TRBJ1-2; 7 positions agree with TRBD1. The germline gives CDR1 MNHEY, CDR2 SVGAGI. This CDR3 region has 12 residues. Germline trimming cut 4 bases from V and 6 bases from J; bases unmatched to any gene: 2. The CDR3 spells CASSWTGDGYTF. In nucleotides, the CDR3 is TGTGCCAGCAGTTGGACAGGAGATGGCTACACCTTC.

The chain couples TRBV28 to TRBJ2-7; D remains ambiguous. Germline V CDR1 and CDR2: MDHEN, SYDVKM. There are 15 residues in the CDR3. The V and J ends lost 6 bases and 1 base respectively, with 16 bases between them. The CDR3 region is CASRAWGTLSYEQYF. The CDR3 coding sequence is TGTGCCAGCAGAGCGTGGGGAACTCTTTCCTACGAGCAGTACTTC.

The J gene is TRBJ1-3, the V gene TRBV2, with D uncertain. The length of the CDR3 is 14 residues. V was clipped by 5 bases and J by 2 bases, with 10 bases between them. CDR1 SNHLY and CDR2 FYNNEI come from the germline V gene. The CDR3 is CASSPAEPGNTIYF. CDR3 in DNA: TGTGCCAGCAGTCCGGCGGAACCTGGAAACACCATATATTTT.

The CDR3 coding sequence is TGCAGCGTTATCCCCCTCCACATTCTCTATGGCTACACCTTC. It translates to CSVIPLHILYGYTF. V gene TRBV29-1 combines with J gene TRBJ1-2; D is unclear. Trimming took 5 bases from V and 4 from J, leaving 17 bases between them. This CDR3 region has 14 residues. The germline gives CDR1 SQVTM, CDR2 ANQGSEA.

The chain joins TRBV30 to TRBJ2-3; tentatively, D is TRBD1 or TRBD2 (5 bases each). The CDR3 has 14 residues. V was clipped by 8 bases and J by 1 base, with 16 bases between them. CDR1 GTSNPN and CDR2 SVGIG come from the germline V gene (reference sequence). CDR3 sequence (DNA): TGTGCCCGCGCCGAGGGGACGGGCACAGATACGCAGTATTTT. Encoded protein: CARAEGTGTDTQYF.

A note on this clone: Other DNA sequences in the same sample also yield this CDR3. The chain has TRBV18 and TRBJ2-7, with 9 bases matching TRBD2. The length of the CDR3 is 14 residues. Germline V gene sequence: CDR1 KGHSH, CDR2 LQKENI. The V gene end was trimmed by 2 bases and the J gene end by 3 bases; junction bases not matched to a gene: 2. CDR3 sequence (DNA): TGTGCCAGCTCACCAGGGACTAGCAGCTACGAGCAGTACTTC. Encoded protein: CASSPGTSSYEQYF.

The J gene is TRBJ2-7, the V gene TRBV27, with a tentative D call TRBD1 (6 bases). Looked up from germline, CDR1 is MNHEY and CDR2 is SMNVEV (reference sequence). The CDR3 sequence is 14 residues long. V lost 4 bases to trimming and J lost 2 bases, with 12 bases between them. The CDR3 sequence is CASSSPGQTYEQYF. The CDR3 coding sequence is TGTGCCAGCAGTTCCCCTGGACAGACCTACGAGCAGTACTTC.

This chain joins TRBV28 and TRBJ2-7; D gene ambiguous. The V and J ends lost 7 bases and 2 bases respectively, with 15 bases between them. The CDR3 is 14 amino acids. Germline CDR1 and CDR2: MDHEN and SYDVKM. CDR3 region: CASTQGPITYEQYF. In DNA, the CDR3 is TGTGCCAGCACCCAAGGGCCCATTACCTACGAGCAGTACTTC. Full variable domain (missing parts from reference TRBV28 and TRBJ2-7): DVKVTQSSRYLVKRTGEKVFLECVQDMDHENMFWYRQDPGLGLRLIYFSYDVKMKEKGDIPEGYSVSREKKERFSLILESASTNQTSMYLCASTQGPITYEQYFGPGTRLTVT.

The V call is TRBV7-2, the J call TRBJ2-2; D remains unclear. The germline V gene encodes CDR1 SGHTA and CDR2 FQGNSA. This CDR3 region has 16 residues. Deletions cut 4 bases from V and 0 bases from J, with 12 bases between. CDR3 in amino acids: CASSSFITANTGELFF. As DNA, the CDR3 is TGTGCCAGCAGCTCCTTTATTACCGCGAACACCGGGGAGCTGTTTTTT.

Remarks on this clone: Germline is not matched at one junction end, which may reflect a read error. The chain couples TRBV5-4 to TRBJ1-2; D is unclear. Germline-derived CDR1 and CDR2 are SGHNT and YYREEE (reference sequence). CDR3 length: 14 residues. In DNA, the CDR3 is TGCGCCAGCAGCCAAGGGCAAGGATTGGTGGGCTACACCTTC. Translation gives CASSQGQGLVGYTF. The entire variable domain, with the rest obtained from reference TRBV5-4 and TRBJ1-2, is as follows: ETGVTQSPTHLIKTRGQQVTLRCSSQSGHNTVSWYQQALGQGPQFIFQYYREEENGRGNFPPRFSGLQFPNYSSELNVNALELDDSALYLCASSQGQGLVGYTFGSGTRLTVV.

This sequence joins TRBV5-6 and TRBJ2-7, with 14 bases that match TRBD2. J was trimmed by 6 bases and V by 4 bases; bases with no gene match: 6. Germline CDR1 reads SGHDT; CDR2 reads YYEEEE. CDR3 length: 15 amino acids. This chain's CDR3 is CASSRGTSGSREQYF. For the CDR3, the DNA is TGTGCCAGCAGCAGAGGGACTAGCGGGAGTCGCGAGCAGTACTTC.

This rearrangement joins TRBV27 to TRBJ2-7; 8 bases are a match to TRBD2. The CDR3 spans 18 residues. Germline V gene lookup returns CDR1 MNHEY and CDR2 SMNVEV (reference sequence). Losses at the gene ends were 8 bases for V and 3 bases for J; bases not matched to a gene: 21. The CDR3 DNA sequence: TGTGCCAGCCCCCCACCCCCCCCCGGGAGGGTCCCCCTCTACGAGCAGTACTTC. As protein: CASPPPPPGRVPLYEQYF.

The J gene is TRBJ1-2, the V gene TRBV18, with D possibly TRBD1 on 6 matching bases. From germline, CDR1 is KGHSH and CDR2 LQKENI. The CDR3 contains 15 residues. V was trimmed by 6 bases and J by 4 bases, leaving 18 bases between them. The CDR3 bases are TGTGCCAGCTCCCCCCAGGGGAACTTAATCTATGGCTACACCTTC. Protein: CASSPQGNLIYGYTF.

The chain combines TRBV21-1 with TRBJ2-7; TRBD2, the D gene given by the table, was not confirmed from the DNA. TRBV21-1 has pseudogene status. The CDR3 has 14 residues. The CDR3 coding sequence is TGTGCCAGCAGCAAAGTCGAGGTTTACTACGAGCAGTACTTC. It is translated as CASSKVEVYYEQYF.

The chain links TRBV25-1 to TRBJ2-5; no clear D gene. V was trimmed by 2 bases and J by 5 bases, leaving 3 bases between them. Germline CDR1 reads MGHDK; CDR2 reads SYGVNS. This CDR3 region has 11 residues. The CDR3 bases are TGTGCCAGCAGTGAAATTGAGACCCAGTACTTC. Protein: CASSEIETQYF.

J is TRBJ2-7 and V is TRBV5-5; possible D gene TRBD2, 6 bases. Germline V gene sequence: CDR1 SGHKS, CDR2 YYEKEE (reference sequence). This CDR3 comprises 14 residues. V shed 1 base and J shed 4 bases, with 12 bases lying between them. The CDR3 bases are TGTGCCAGCAGCTTGAGCCCCGCGGGGTACGAGCAGTACTTC. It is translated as CASSLSPAGYEQYF.

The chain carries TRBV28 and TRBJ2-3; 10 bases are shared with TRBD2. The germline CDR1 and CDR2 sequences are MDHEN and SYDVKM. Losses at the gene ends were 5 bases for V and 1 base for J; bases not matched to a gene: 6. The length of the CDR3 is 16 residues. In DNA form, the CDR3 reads TGTGCCAGCAGTCCCGGAGCGGGAGGGGGCACAGATACGCAGTATTTT. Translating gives CASSPGAGGGTDTQYF.

The CDR3 reads CASSRTVNEQYF. The CDR3 coding sequence is TGTGCCAGCAGTCGGACGGTGAACGAGCAGTACTTC. V and J are TRBV28 and TRBJ2-7; D uncertain. V lost 5 bases and J 5 bases, leaving 10 bases between the germline ends. This CDR3 region has 12 residues. From germline, CDR1 is MDHEN and CDR2 SYDVKM.